A single T cell receptor beta chain is shown here with its context. Method: immunoSEQ multiplex PCR; TCRdb's copy keeps in-frame clones and lacks some. Found here are 150,000 to 200,000 clones, 88% of them singletons; the top ten hold around 7.9%. The CDR3 sequence is 21 residues long. J was trimmed by 1 base and V by 0 bases; bases with no gene match: 17. The V gene's germline CDR1 is SGDLS and CDR2 YYNGEE. The data belong to a study of T cell responses to AZD1222 COVID-19 vaccine. The chain combines TRBV9 with TRBJ1-1, with 11 bases lining up with TRBD1. This receptor was identified in an adult in good health. The input for sequencing was peripheral blood, taken on day 0 of AZD1222 vaccination. CDR3 amino acids: CASSVVERIGGQGESNTEAFF. The CDR3 region has the DNA TGTGCCAGCAGCGTAGTCGAACGGATTGGGGGACAGGGGGAATCGAACACTGAAGCTTTCTTT.